The rows below give T cell receptor beta chains drawn from one sample of a study of CD8 T cells in ankylosing spondylitis. TCRdb itself ran the 5' RACE reads through MiXCR, one entry per CDR3 protein. The table has roughly 190,000 distinct CDR3 sequences, around 13% seen once. Source material: blood, either unsorted or a sorted T cell fraction (not recorded which). The receptors originated from a male donor with ankylosing spondylitis or in good health (not recorded which). The CDR3 runs from the conserved cysteine through the conserved F or W. Fields, in order: CDR3 protein, CDR3 DNA, J gene, D gene, V gene, clone size. D genes are given only for firm matches. The size entry is marked missing in some rows and otherwise reads once, few, many or a size class.

CDR3aa: CASSTSTDTQYF
CDR3nt: TGTGCCAGCAGCACCTCCACAGATACGCAGTATTTT
j_gene: TRBJ2-3
d_gene: NA
v_gene: TRBV3-1
abundance: few

CDR3aa: CASSLIGQGVEQYF
CDR3nt: TGTGCCAGCAGCTTGATCGGACAGGGGGTCGAGCAGTACTTC
j_gene: TRBJ2-7
d_gene: TRBD1
v_gene: TRBV5-6
abundance: NA

CDR3aa: CASSFLGVANTGELFF
CDR3nt: TGTGCCAGCAGCTTCTTAGGGGTTGCGAACACCGGGGAGCTGTTTTTT
j_gene: TRBJ2-2
d_gene: NA
v_gene: TRBV7-2
abundance: once

CDR3aa: CASSLGQSNTEAFF
CDR3nt: TGTGCCAGCAGCTTGGGACAGTCTAACACTGAAGCTTTCTTT
j_gene: TRBJ1-1
d_gene: NA
v_gene: TRBV5-5
abundance: few

CDR3aa: CAWRGFEAFF
CDR3nt: TGTGCCTGGAGAGGCTTTGAAGCTTTCTTT
j_gene: TRBJ1-1
d_gene: NA
v_gene: TRBV30
abundance: few

CDR3aa: CASGVAGNQPQHF
CDR3nt: TGTGCCAGCGGTGTCGCGGGTAATCAGCCCCAGCATTTT
j_gene: TRBJ1-5
d_gene: NA
v_gene: TRBV27
abundance: many

CDR3aa: CASRGDHLSSLSSYNEQFF
CDR3nt: TGTGCCAGCAGAGGAGATCACCTCTCCTCCCTGAGCTCCTACAATGAGCAGTTCTTC
j_gene: TRBJ2-1
d_gene: NA
v_gene: TRBV27
abundance: few

CDR3aa: CASSPGRGVTEAFF
CDR3nt: TGTGCCAGCAGCCCGGGGCGGGGGGTCACTGAAGCTTTCTTT
j_gene: TRBJ1-1
d_gene: NA
v_gene: TRBV5-6
abundance: few

CDR3aa: CASSEIGTEQPQHF
CDR3nt: TGTGCCAGCAGTGAAATAGGGACCGAGCAGCCCCAGCATTTT
j_gene: TRBJ1-5
d_gene: NA
v_gene: TRBV6-1
abundance: many

CDR3aa: CASILYGQFSYEQYF
CDR3nt: TGTGCCAGCATCTTATACGGACAGTTCTCCTACGAGCAGTACTTC
j_gene: TRBJ2-7
d_gene: NA
v_gene: TRBV27
abundance: NA

CDR3aa: CASSHGTSAVYNEQFF
CDR3nt: TGCGCCAGCAGCCACGGGACTAGCGCGGTATACAATGAGCAGTTCTTC
j_gene: TRBJ2-1
d_gene: TRBD2
v_gene: TRBV4-1
abundance: many

CDR3aa: CASSWGTSGGHYEQYF
CDR3nt: TGTGCCAGCAGTTGGGGGACTAGCGGGGGCCACTACGAGCAGTACTTC
j_gene: TRBJ2-7
d_gene: TRBD2
v_gene: TRBV12-3/TRBV12-4
abundance: NA

CDR3aa: CASRLGDEQFF
CDR3nt: TGTGCCAGCAGACTAGGGGATGAGCAGTTCTTC
j_gene: TRBJ2-1
d_gene: NA
v_gene: TRBV12-3/TRBV12-4
abundance: NA

CDR3aa: CASSYSGEEAGEPFF
CDR3nt: TGTGCCAGCAGTTACAGTGGGGAAGAGGCCGGGGAGCCGTTTTTT
j_gene: TRBJ2-2
d_gene: NA
v_gene: TRBV6-2/TRBV6-3
abundance: NA

CDR3aa: CSASWGLAVGGEQYF
CDR3nt: TGCAGTGCTTCCTGGGGACTAGCGGTCGGTGGGGAGCAGTACTTC
j_gene: TRBJ2-7
d_gene: TRBD2
v_gene: TRBV20-1
abundance: few

CDR3aa: CASSHTRDYRYNEQFF
CDR3nt: TGTGCCAGCAGCCATACACGGGACTACCGTTACAATGAGCAGTTCTTC
j_gene: TRBJ2-1
d_gene: TRBD2
v_gene: TRBV9
abundance: NA

CDR3aa: CASSPLAGGQNEQFF
CDR3nt: TGTGCCAGCAGTCCTCTAGCGGGAGGCCAGAATGAGCAGTTCTTC
j_gene: TRBJ2-1
d_gene: TRBD2
v_gene: TRBV27
abundance: many

CDR3aa: CASSRGQGRTGELFF
CDR3nt: TGTGCCAGCAGTCGTGGACAGGGCCGCACCGGGGAGCTGTTTTTT
j_gene: TRBJ2-2
d_gene: TRBD1
v_gene: TRBV6-1
abundance: few

CDR3aa: CSARAGTSGVYEQYF
CDR3nt: TGCAGTGCTAGGGCCGGGACTAGCGGGGTCTACGAGCAGTACTTC
j_gene: TRBJ2-7
d_gene: TRBD2
v_gene: TRBV20-1
abundance: NA

CDR3aa: CATSDGQGQETQYF
CDR3nt: TGTGCCACCTCCGACGGACAGGGACAAGAGACCCAGTACTTC
j_gene: TRBJ2-5
d_gene: TRBD1
v_gene: TRBV19
abundance: few

CDR3aa: CARGPGRWTAKREKLFF
CDR3nt: TGTGCCAGGGGCCCGGGGCGCTGGACAGCCAAAAGGGAAAAACTGTTTTTT
j_gene: TRBJ1-4
d_gene: NA
v_gene: TRBV28
abundance: NA

CDR3aa: CASSSRTSGGAIGELFF
CDR3nt: TGTGCCAGCAGCTCACGGACTAGCGGGGGGGCCATCGGGGAGCTGTTTTTT
j_gene: TRBJ2-2
d_gene: TRBD2
v_gene: TRBV11-2
abundance: few

CDR3aa: CASSVGPPDTQYF
CDR3nt: TGTGCCAGCAGCGTAGGCCCGCCCGATACGCAGTATTTT
j_gene: TRBJ2-3
d_gene: NA
v_gene: TRBV9
abundance: few

CDR3aa: CASSGGTATSLYEQYF
CDR3nt: TGTGCCAGCAGCGGCGGGACAGCCACTTCTCTCTACGAGCAGTACTTC
j_gene: TRBJ2-7
d_gene: NA
v_gene: TRBV11-2
abundance: NA

CDR3aa: CAISESRAPYEQYF
CDR3nt: TGTGCCATCAGTGAGTCAAGGGCCCCCTACGAGCAGTACTTC
j_gene: TRBJ2-7
d_gene: NA
v_gene: TRBV10-3
abundance: NA

CDR3aa: CASSGARTRIRSYEQYF
CDR3nt: TGTGCCAGCAGTGGCGCACGCACCCGGATTCGGTCCTACGAGCAGTACTTC
j_gene: TRBJ2-7
d_gene: NA
v_gene: TRBV2
abundance: NA

CDR3aa: CASSPPAGNTIYF
CDR3nt: TGTGCCAGCAGTCCGCCGGCTGGAAACACCATATATTTT
j_gene: TRBJ1-3
d_gene: NA
v_gene: TRBV12-3/TRBV12-4
abundance: many

CDR3aa: CASSVTSNEKLFF
CDR3nt: TGTGCCAGCAGCGTCACCAGTAATGAAAAACTGTTTTTT
j_gene: TRBJ1-4
d_gene: NA
v_gene: TRBV9
abundance: NA

CDR3aa: CASSQGGGWTGELFF
CDR3nt: TGCGCCAGCAGCCAAGGAGGGGGGTGGACCGGGGAGCTGTTTTTT
j_gene: TRBJ2-2
d_gene: NA
v_gene: TRBV4-1
abundance: NA

CDR3aa: CASSLWVLAGATDTQYF
CDR3nt: TGTGCCAGCAGCTTGTGGGTTCTAGCGGGGGCCACAGATACGCAGTATTTT
j_gene: TRBJ2-3
d_gene: TRBD2
v_gene: TRBV11-2
abundance: NA

CDR3aa: CASSYGTSGGSYNEQFF
CDR3nt: TGTGCCAGCAGTTACGGGACTAGCGGAGGCTCCTACAATGAGCAGTTCTTC
j_gene: TRBJ2-1
d_gene: TRBD2
v_gene: TRBV6-5
abundance: NA

CDR3aa: CASSHPQGGARDEQYF
CDR3nt: TGTGCCAGCAGCCACCCGCAGGGCGGAGCACGGGACGAGCAGTACTTC
j_gene: TRBJ2-7
d_gene: NA
v_gene: TRBV7-8
abundance: NA

CDR3aa: CASSPPSGRSYEQYF
CDR3nt: TGTGCCAGCAGCCCCCCCTCGGGCCGGTCCTACGAGCAGTACTTC
j_gene: TRBJ2-7
d_gene: NA
v_gene: TRBV3-1
abundance: NA

CDR3aa: CASSPPTGPAYEQYF
CDR3nt: TGTGCCAGCAGTCCACCGACAGGGCCCGCCTACGAGCAGTACTTC
j_gene: TRBJ2-7
d_gene: TRBD1
v_gene: TRBV12-3/TRBV12-4
abundance: many

CDR3aa: CASSLTVSFGEKLFF
CDR3nt: TGCGCCAGCAGCCTTACGGTCAGTTTCGGGGAAAAACTGTTTTTT
j_gene: TRBJ1-4
d_gene: NA
v_gene: TRBV4-1
abundance: few

CDR3aa: CASSLWAGGPENEQFF
CDR3nt: TGTGCCAGCAGCCTCTGGGCGGGGGGGCCTGAAAATGAGCAGTTCTTC
j_gene: TRBJ2-1
d_gene: TRBD2
v_gene: TRBV9
abundance: few

CDR3aa: CASSQGPSSGGDTQYF
CDR3nt: TGCGCCAGCAGCCAAGGCCCGTCTAGCGGGGGGGATACGCAGTATTTT
j_gene: TRBJ2-3
d_gene: TRBD2
v_gene: TRBV4-1
abundance: few

CDR3aa: CASSLDGNYEQYF
CDR3nt: TGTGCCAGCAGCTTAGACGGTAACTACGAGCAGTACTTC
j_gene: TRBJ2-7
d_gene: NA
v_gene: TRBV7-6
abundance: NA

CDR3aa: CASRPTQGFTEAFF
CDR3nt: TGTGCCAGCAGACCGACACAGGGGTTCACTGAAGCTTTCTTT
j_gene: TRBJ1-1
d_gene: TRBD1
v_gene: TRBV9
abundance: few

CDR3aa: CASSLSGANQPQHF
CDR3nt: TGTGCCAGCAGCTTATCGGGTGCCAATCAGCCCCAGCATTTT
j_gene: TRBJ1-5
d_gene: NA
v_gene: TRBV5-6
abundance: NA

CDR3aa: CASSLWGSQETQYF
CDR3nt: TGTGCCAGCAGCCTTTGGGGCAGTCAAGAGACCCAGTACTTC
j_gene: TRBJ2-5
d_gene: NA
v_gene: TRBV7-9
abundance: many

CDR3aa: CASSLTTSGRLNEQFF
CDR3nt: TGTGCCAGCAGCTTAACGACTAGCGGGAGGCTCAATGAGCAGTTCTTC
j_gene: TRBJ2-1
d_gene: TRBD2
v_gene: TRBV7-9
abundance: NA

CDR3aa: CSVVPSTDTQYF
CDR3nt: TGCAGCGTTGTACCATCCACAGATACGCAGTATTTT
j_gene: TRBJ2-3
d_gene: NA
v_gene: TRBV29-1
abundance: many

CDR3aa: CAISEPRVVSGKETQYF
CDR3nt: TGTGCCATCAGTGAGCCCAGGGTGGTGAGCGGGAAAGAGACCCAGTACTTC
j_gene: TRBJ2-5
d_gene: TRBD2
v_gene: TRBV10-3
abundance: few

CDR3aa: CASSVVSSGLNTGELFF
CDR3nt: TGTGCCAGCAGCGTAGTATCTAGCGGGCTGAACACCGGGGAGCTGTTTTTT
j_gene: TRBJ2-2
d_gene: TRBD2
v_gene: TRBV9
abundance: NA

CDR3aa: CASSLSADHASVSLYNEQFF
CDR3nt: TGTGCCAGCAGTTTATCCGCGGACCACGCTAGCGTTAGTTTGTACAATGAGCAGTTCTTC
j_gene: TRBJ2-1
d_gene: NA
v_gene: TRBV27
abundance: NA

CDR3aa: CASSWGTEAFF
CDR3nt: TGTGCCAGCAGTTGGGGGACTGAAGCTTTCTTT
j_gene: TRBJ1-1
d_gene: NA
v_gene: TRBV12-3/TRBV12-4
abundance: many

CDR3aa: CASSSRDPYEQYF
CDR3nt: TGTGCCAGCAGCTCCCGGGACCCCTACGAGCAGTACTTC
j_gene: TRBJ2-7
d_gene: NA
v_gene: TRBV12-3/TRBV12-4
abundance: few

CDR3aa: CSASISALYTF
CDR3nt: TGCAGTGCTAGTATTTCTGCTCTCTACACCTTC
j_gene: TRBJ1-2
d_gene: NA
v_gene: TRBV20-1
abundance: NA

CDR3aa: CASSYSGQGRGTEAFF
CDR3nt: TGTGCCAGCAGTTACTCCGGACAAGGGAGGGGCACTGAAGCTTTCTTT
j_gene: TRBJ1-1
d_gene: NA
v_gene: TRBV6-5
abundance: once

CDR3aa: CASSRLEGPPGELFF
CDR3nt: TGTGCCAGCAGCCGTCTGGAGGGCCCCCCCGGGGAGCTGTTTTTT
j_gene: TRBJ2-2
d_gene: NA
v_gene: TRBV3-1
abundance: few

CDR3aa: CASSALLRSYNEQFF
CDR3nt: TGTGCCAGCAGCGCCTTGTTACGGTCCTACAATGAGCAGTTCTTC
j_gene: TRBJ2-1
d_gene: NA
v_gene: TRBV9
abundance: NA

CDR3aa: CASSPETRGETQYF
CDR3nt: TGTGCCAGCTCACCTGAGACGAGAGGAGAGACCCAGTACTTC
j_gene: TRBJ2-5
d_gene: NA
v_gene: TRBV18
abundance: few